This record concerns one T cell receptor beta chain sequence. The sample comes from a study of blood T cell repertoires in COVID-19. Deletions cut 2 bases from V and 8 bases from J, with 10 bases between. Per the germline V gene, CDR1 is MNHNY and CDR2 is SVGAGI (reference sequence). The CDR3 extends over 13 amino acids. The table came from immunoSEQ multiplex PCR; TCRdb's copy has only in-frame clones and leaves some out. In the table there are around 100,000 clones, more than 85% of which are singletons. The sequencing input was peripheral blood. This clonotype was obtained from a man in his 60s with acute or convalescent COVID-19. The chain employs TRBV6-6 and TRBJ2-1; D is possibly TRBD1 (6 bases). The CDR3 here is CASSYRGIDEQFF. The CDR3 nucleotides read TGTGCCAGCAGTTACAGGGGGATCGATGAGCAGTTCTTC.